The 30 T cell receptor beta chains listed next were all sequenced from one sample in a study of spatial heterogeneity in lung cancer. Time point of the sample: blood at routine non-recurrence follow-up after resection. Whole RNA from tumor, nontumor lung or frozen PBMC was sequenced unsorted. Using its own MiXCR run on the 5' RACE reads, TCRdb lists one record per CDR3 protein. The sample records around 110,000 distinct CDR3 sequences, 12% being singletons. This sample comprised PBMCs, obtained at follow-up. The receptor set was obtained from a male donor with early-stage non-small cell lung cancer.

This clonotype has a handful of counts. The chain links TRBV7-2 to TRBJ2-1; D tentatively fits TRBD1 or TRBD2 (6 bases each). Germline CDR1 is SGHTA and CDR2 is FQGNSA. This CDR3 contains 17 residues. V was clipped by 1 base and J by 4 bases, with 17 bases between them. In nucleotides, the CDR3 is TGTGCCAGCAGCTTAGATCAGCCGGGGGCAGGATACAATGAGCAGTTCTTC. It specifies CASSLDQPGAGYNEQFF.

This clonotype has ten or more counts. The chain joins TRBV29-1 to TRBJ1-6; D is possibly TRBD1 (6 bases). Trimming took off 6 bases at V and 5 bases at J, with 17 bases between the two ends. CDR1 is SQVTM and CDR2 is ANQGSEA in the germline V gene. The CDR3 is 15 amino acids. In nucleotides, the CDR3 is TGCAGCGTCTTACTAGGGGGACCGAATAATTCACCCCTCCACTTT. It codes for CSVLLGGPNNSPLHF.

This clonotype showed up many times. The chain is built from TRBV11-3 and TRBJ1-3; D gene ambiguous. Germline V lookup: CDR1 SGHNT, CDR2 YENEEA. V lost 5 bases, J lost 0 bases, and 8 bases lay in between. The CDR3 has 14 residues. The DNA for the CDR3 is TGTGCCAGCAGCGAAGACTCCTCTGGAAACACCATATATTTT. Translating gives CASSEDSSGNTIYF.

This chain uses TRBV11-3 with TRBJ1-4; D not certain. This CDR3 is 13 amino acids long. Germline lookup yields CDR1 SGHNT and CDR2 YENEEA. Trimming cost V 9 bases and J 5 bases, with 13 bases left between them. CDR3 in DNA: TGTGCCAGTCAGCGGTTGACAAATGAAAAACTGTTTTTT. Amino acids: CASQRLTNEKLFF.

Turning to this clonotype: A much larger clone differs by one base, so this may be a read error. The rearrangement uses TRBV2 and TRBJ2-7; D not certain. Per germline, CDR1 SNHLY and CDR2 FYNNEI. CDR3 length: 11 amino acids. V lost 6 bases and J lost 2, with 5 bases in between. The chain's CDR3 is CASRVTYEQYF. The CDR3 DNA reads as TGTGCCAGCAGGGTCACCTACGAGCAGTACTTC.

J is TRBJ2-7 and V is TRBV27; 11 bases agree with TRBD2. The CDR3 extends over 15 amino acids. V dropped 5 bases and J dropped 6; count of bases not matched to a gene: 9. The germline V gene has CDR1 MNHEY and CDR2 SMNVEV (reference sequence). The CDR3 DNA reads TGTGCCAGCAGTCCCAATAGCGGGGGGGTGCGCGAGCAGTACTTC. Its translation is CASSPNSGGVREQYF.

This clonotype was seen only a few times. The chain couples TRBV29-1 to TRBJ2-1; D is possibly TRBD1 (6 bases). V was shortened by 6 bases and J by 0 bases, with 12 bases between the two germline ends. From germline, CDR1 is SQVTM and CDR2 ANQGSEA. This CDR3 has 14 residues. The CDR3 sequence is CSVVQGSSYNEQFF. CDR3 coding DNA: TGCAGCGTGGTACAGGGAAGCTCCTACAATGAGCAGTTCTTC.

This clonotype was recorded a few times. The CDR3 DNA is TGCGCCAGCAGCTTGGGGACTAGCGGGAACAATGAGCAGTTCTTC. Its protein product is CASSLGTSGNNEQFF. The chain joins TRBV5-1 to TRBJ2-1; 12 bases are shared with TRBD2. Germline CDR1 reads SGHRS; CDR2 reads YFSETQ. J gave up 5 bases and V 0 bases, and 0 bases lay outside the gene matches. The CDR3 loop spans 15 amino acids.

V gene TRBV29-1 combines with J gene TRBJ1-6; D is ambiguous. Germline V gene lookup returns CDR1 SQVTM and CDR2 ANQGSEA. V dropped 7 bases and J dropped 9 bases, with 10 bases sitting between them. This CDR3 contains 11 residues. The CDR3 sequence is CSDEVGSPLHF. DNA of the CDR3: TGCAGCGACGAAGTCGGTTCACCCCTCCACTTT.

This clonotype has only a few counts. The chain couples TRBV12-3 or TRBV12-4 to TRBJ1-1; no clear D gene. The length of the CDR3 is 13 residues. V lost 4 bases and J lost 5, with 11 bases in between. The CDR3: CASSSQAGTEAFF. The CDR3 DNA reads as TGTGCCAGCAGTTCCCAGGCGGGGACTGAAGCTTTCTTT.

This clonotype came up a few times. This CDR3 is CATSPSGGLNTGELFF. CDR3 in DNA: TGTGCCACCAGTCCTAGCGGGGGCCTGAACACCGGGGAGCTGTTTTTT. The chain is built from TRBV24-1 and TRBJ2-2, with TRBD2 matching over 10 bases. In germline, CDR1 is KGHDR, CDR2 SFDVKD. Unmatched junction bases numbered 4, after V lost 6 bases and J lost 1 base. CDR3 length equals 16 residues.

This clonotype was picked up a small number of times. This sequence joins TRBV5-1 and TRBJ2-5; 12 bases are a match to TRBD2. V trimming: 3 bases; J trimming: 7 bases; junction bases outside the gene matches: 10. The germline V gene has CDR1 SGHRS and CDR2 YFSETQ. CDR3 length: 16 amino acids. CDR3 coding DNA: TGCGCCAGCAGCTCCGGGACTAGCGGGCCCAAAGGGACCCAGTACTTC. It specifies CASSSGTSGPKGTQYF.

This clonotype has at least ten counts. The genes are TRBV11-2 and TRBJ1-1; D is uncertain. CDR1 and CDR2 (germline): SGHAT, FQNNGV. V lost 10 bases, J lost 6 bases, and 12 bases lay in between. This CDR3 contains 11 residues. The CDR3 loop reads CATWRGAEAFF. CDR3 nucleotides: TGTGCCACCTGGAGAGGCGCTGAAGCTTTCTTT.

The chain has TRBV5-1 and TRBJ2-7, with 9 bases fitting TRBD1. The trim removed 4 bases at V and 5 bases at J, leaving 4 bases unmatched. Germline V CDR1 and CDR2: SGHRS, YFSETQ. The CDR3 is 13 residues long. As DNA, the CDR3 is TGCGCCAGCAGCAACACAGGGGGCCACGAGCAGTACTTC. Translation gives CASSNTGGHEQYF. Full variable domain (missing parts from reference TRBV5-1 and TRBJ2-7): KAGVTQTPRYLIKTRGQQVTLSCSPISGHRSVSWYQQTPGQGLQFLFEYFSETQRNKGNFPGRFSGRQFSNSRSEMNVSTLELGDSALYLCASSNTGGHEQYFGPGTRLTVT.

Only a few counts were recorded for this clonotype. J is TRBJ1-4 and V is TRBV6-6, with a weak D call TRBD1 (5 bases). The CDR3 consists of 17 residues. The ends were cut back, 4 bases at V and 0 bases at J, with 15 bases in the middle. Germline V gene sequence: CDR1 MNHNY, CDR2 SVGAGI (reference sequence). Here the CDR3 DNA reads TGTGCCAGCAGTTCCGCCCCGGGACTTGCAACTAATGAAAAACTGTTTTTT. Its protein product is CASSSAPGLATNEKLFF.

This clonotype was seen at least ten times. V usage is TRBV5-1 and J usage is TRBJ2-2, with D possibly being TRBD1 (6 bases). Trimming removed 4 bases at V and 3 bases at J, with 10 bases between. The germline V gene encodes CDR1 SGHRS and CDR2 YFSETQ. The CDR3 is made up of 14 amino acids. The CDR3 here is CASSLGHDTGELFF. The CDR3 DNA is TGCGCCAGCAGCCTGGGACACGACACCGGGGAGCTGTTTTTT.

This chain links TRBV6-6 with TRBJ1-2, with D maybe TRBD1 (6 bases). There are 15 residues in the CDR3. The germline V gene encodes CDR1 MNHNY and CDR2 SVGAGI (reference sequence). The ends were cut back, 0 bases at V and 4 bases at J, with 12 bases in the middle. The CDR3 loop is CASSYSNMGAYGYTF. CDR3 bases: TGTGCCAGCAGTTACTCGAACATGGGGGCCTATGGCTACACCTTC.

This clonotype was picked up many times. The V gene is TRBV4-1, the J gene TRBJ2-1; maybe TRBD1 (6 bases). V was shortened by 0 bases and J by 0 bases, with 12 bases between the two germline ends. This CDR3 spans 17 amino acids. From germline, CDR1 is MGHRA and CDR2 YSYEKL. Here the CDR3 DNA reads TGCGCCAGCAGCCAAGACCCGGGACAAAGCTCCTACAATGAGCAGTTCTTC. This codes for CASSQDPGQSSYNEQFF.

This clonotype was found a few times. This chain links TRBV5-1 with TRBJ2-1, with D uncertain. V dropped 0 bases and J dropped 8 bases, with 15 bases sitting between them. CDR3 size: 15 residues. Per the germline V gene, CDR1 is SGHRS and CDR2 is YFSETQ. CDR3 sequence (DNA): TGCGCCAGCAGCTTGGAACCAGGAAAGTCGGATGAGCAGTTCTTC. The encoded protein is CASSLEPGKSDEQFF.

The gene calls are TRBV7-9 and TRBJ2-7, with D unclear. CDR3 length: 15 residues. Germline values: CDR1 SEHNR, CDR2 FQNEAQ (reference sequence). V was trimmed by 5 bases and J by 3 bases, leaving 17 bases between them. Here the CDR3 reads CASSRRLTGGYEQYF. Written as DNA, the CDR3 is TGTGCCAGCAGCCGCAGACTGACGGGCGGCTACGAGCAGTACTTC.

This clonotype has more than one count but fewer than ten. The genes are TRBV2 and TRBJ2-2; D might be TRBD2 (6 bases). V was cut by 2 bases and J by 5 bases, with 6 bases left in between. CDR3 length equals 13 residues. Germline V gene sequence: CDR1 SNHLY, CDR2 FYNNEI. The CDR3 coding sequence is TGTGCCAGCAGTGAACGGGGGACCGGGGAGCTGTTTTTT. It translates to CASSERGTGELFF.

At least ten counts were recorded for this clonotype. The chain links TRBV5-1 to TRBJ1-1, with D maybe TRBD1 (5 bases). Between the trimmed V and J ends, which lost 1 base and 2 bases, there was a span of 9 bases. The V gene's germline CDR1 is SGHRS and CDR2 YFSETQ. This CDR3 has 14 residues. In DNA, the CDR3 is TGCGCCAGCAGCTTGCAGAGGGGAAACACTGAAGCTTTCTTT. Residues: CASSLQRGNTEAFF.

This clonotype turned up a few times. This chain links TRBV20-1 with TRBJ2-7, with 11 nucleotides matching TRBD2. With 5 bases clipped from V and 2 bases from J, the junction kept 5 bases outside the gene matches. Germline lookup yields CDR1 DFQATT and CDR2 SNEGSKA (reference sequence). This CDR3 region has 14 residues. The CDR3 DNA sequence: TGCAGTGCTGCCAATAGCGGGGGGGCCTACGAGCAGTACTTC. Encoded protein: CSAANSGGAYEQYF.

This sequence joins TRBV28 and TRBJ2-3; D perhaps matches TRBD2 (6 bases). There are 17 residues in the CDR3. Germline assignment: CDR1 MDHEN and CDR2 SYDVKM. V was cut by 4 bases and J by 2 bases, with 19 bases left in between. CDR3 DNA: TGTGCCAGCAGTTCCCCGCGGGGACCGGTTAACACAGATACGCAGTATTTT. It encodes CASSSPRGPVNTDTQYF.

This clonotype has only a few counts. The V gene is TRBV3-1, the J gene TRBJ2-4; TRBD1 matches 10 bases. With 4 bases clipped from V and 6 bases from J, the junction kept 3 bases outside the gene matches. CDR1 and CDR2 (germline): LGHDT, YNNKEL (reference sequence). The CDR3 contains 14 residues. CDR3 DNA sequence: TGTGCCAGCAGCCGCCGGGACAGGGGAAACATTCAGTACTTC. It encodes CASSRRDRGNIQYF.

The chain links TRBV6-2 or TRBV6-3 to TRBJ1-6; the match to TRBD1 covers 8 bases. J was trimmed by 10 bases and V by 6 bases; bases with no gene match: 8. Germline values: CDR1 MNHEY, CDR2 SVGEGT. This CDR3 is built from 14 residues. CDR3 protein: CASRRTGSRSPLHF. DNA of the CDR3: TGTGCCAGCAGAAGGACAGGGTCGCGATCACCCCTCCACTTT.

Many counts were recorded for this clonotype. The gene calls are TRBV29-1 and TRBJ2-7; no clear D gene. V shed 7 bases and J shed 5 bases, with 18 bases lying between them. Germline CDR1 SQVTM, CDR2 ANQGSEA. The CDR3 spans 13 residues. The CDR3 loop is CSAAPGILNEQYF. The CDR3 DNA sequence: TGCAGCGCCGCACCTGGTATCCTGAACGAGCAGTACTTC.

This clonotype came up many times. The rearrangement uses TRBV29-1 and TRBJ2-4; TRBD2 might be the D (6 bases). Trimming left V 4 bases short and J 0 bases short, with 13 bases between. Germline V gene lookup returns CDR1 SQVTM and CDR2 ANQGSEA. CDR3 size: 15 residues. The CDR3 coding sequence is TGCAGCGTTGGTGGGACTCAACTAGCCAAAAACATTCAGTACTTC. Its translation: CSVGGTQLAKNIQYF. Combining the CDR3 with reference TRBV29-1 and TRBJ2-4 gives the whole variable domain SAVISQKPSRDICQRGTSLTIQCQVDSQVTMMFWYRQQPGQSLTLIATANQGSEATYESGFVIDKFPISRPNLTFSTLTVSNMSPEDSSIYLCSVGGTQLAKNIQYFGAGTRLSVL.

This clonotype was observed a handful of times. The CDR3 loop is CASRPMTESSNQPQHF. The CDR3, as DNA: TGTGCCAGCCGACCGATGACAGAATCGAGCAATCAGCCCCAGCATTTT. The chain links TRBV6-6 to TRBJ1-5; tentatively, D is TRBD1 (5 bases). The CDR3 length is 16 residues. V dropped 8 bases and J dropped 1 base, with 18 bases sitting between them. CDR1 is MNHNY, CDR2 SVGAGI, per germline (reference sequence).

This clonotype was counted a few times. The gene calls are TRBV11-1 and TRBJ2-1; 8 bases are a match to TRBD2. The CDR3 consists of 15 residues. The V gene's germline CDR1 is SGHAT and CDR2 FQDESV (reference sequence). Germline trimming cut 5 bases from V and 2 bases from J; bases unmatched to any gene: 5. This CDR3 is CASSKREITYNEQFF. The CDR3, as DNA: TGTGCCAGCAGCAAGCGGGAGATTACCTACAATGAGCAGTTCTTC.